The 21 T cell receptor beta chains below were found in one sample sequenced in a study of beta chain features in type 1 diabetes. TCRB transcripts that were expressed got sequenced, as all of the isolated RNA had been reverse transcribed. The repertoire was sequenced with immunoSEQ multiplex PCR; TCRdb's copy has only in-frame clones and lacks some. This table holds roughly 100,000 clones, about 26% found once. Study-level results: A moderate, significant TCRB CDR3 shortening appeared in type 1 diabetes across four CD4+ subsets.

Their cognate antigens are unknown. Sequencing input: central memory CD4+ T cells from blood. Receptors were obtained from a woman aged 18 to 35 with type 1 diabetes.

This sequence joins TRBV2 and TRBJ1-5; D may be TRBD1 (6 bases). Trimming shortened V by 7 bases and J by 0 bases, and 10 bases separated the two germline ends. The length of the CDR3 is 14 residues. The V gene's germline CDR1 is SNHLY and CDR2 FYNNEI. The CDR3 region is CASKGGISNQPQHF. CDR3 sequence (DNA): TGTGCCAGCAAGGGGGGGATTAGCAATCAGCCCCAGCATTTT. Full variable domain (remainder filled in from reference TRBV2 and TRBJ1-5): EPEVTQTPSHQVTQMGQEVILRCVPISNHLYFYWYRQILGQKVEFLVSFYNNEISEKSEIFDDQFSVERPDGSNFTLKIRSTKLEDSAMYFCASKGGISNQPQHFGDGTRLSIL.

V and J are TRBV19 and TRBJ2-2; D is uncertain. Germline V gene sequence: CDR1 LNHDA, CDR2 SQIVND (reference sequence). Trimming removed 3 bases at V and 2 bases at J, with 7 bases between. There are 14 residues in the CDR3. CDR3 protein: CASSMGSNTGELFF. The CDR3 DNA reads as TGTGCCAGTAGTATGGGCTCAAACACCGGGGAGCTGTTTTTT.

This chain connects TRBV7-3 to TRBJ1-1; D is undetermined. The CDR3 has 13 residues. Germline CDR1 is SGHTA and CDR2 is FQGTGA. The V gene lost 3 bases and the J gene lost 6 bases, with 11 bases spanning the gap. CDR3 loop: CASSFLRGSEAFF. The CDR3 bases are TGTGCCAGCAGCTTCCTTCGGGGTTCTGAAGCTTTCTTT.

This clone was detected a few times. V usage is TRBV30 and J usage is TRBJ1-6; 7 bases match TRBD1. The CDR3 consists of 13 residues. Germline CDR1 is GTSNPN and CDR2 is SVGIG (reference sequence). Trimming cost V 8 bases and J 6 bases; bases outside gene matches: 7. The CDR3 nucleotides read TGTGCCCGAAGACAGGGATTTAATTCACCCCTCCACTTT. It specifies CARRQGFNSPLHF.

The rearrangement uses TRBV15 and TRBJ1-1; no clear D. The germline V gene has CDR1 LNHNV and CDR2 YYDKDF (reference sequence). The CDR3 consists of 13 residues. V shed 0 bases and J shed 2 bases, with 4 bases lying between them. The CDR3 sequence is CATSRDHNTEAFF. For the CDR3, the DNA is TGTGCCACCAGCAGAGATCATAACACTGAAGCTTTCTTT.

V usage is TRBV28 and J usage is TRBJ1-1; possible D gene TRBD1, 6 bases. CDR1 MDHEN and CDR2 SYDVKM come from the germline V gene. The V gene lost 5 bases and the J gene lost 1 base, with 14 bases spanning the gap. The CDR3 runs 15 residues. The CDR3 DNA follows: TGTGCCAGCAGTCTAATCGGACAGACGAACACTGAAGCTTTCTTT. It codes for CASSLIGQTNTEAFF.

There are a few counts of this clone. V usage is TRBV7-2 and J usage is TRBJ1-1, with 8 bases lining up with TRBD1. The CDR3 runs to 12 residues. From germline, CDR1 is SGHTA and CDR2 FQGNSA. J gave up 11 bases and V 1 base, and 3 bases lay outside the gene matches. The CDR3 coding sequence is TGTGCCAGCAGCTTAGTTCAGGGGGCGGCTTTCTTT. This codes for CASSLVQGAAFF.

V gene TRBV30 combines with J gene TRBJ2-5; D possibly corresponds to TRBD1 (7 bases). Germline lookup yields CDR1 GTSNPN and CDR2 SVGIG (reference sequence). The ends were cut back, 3 bases at V and 4 bases at J, with 18 bases in the middle. This CDR3 comprises 15 residues. Here the CDR3 reads CAWSGGGPPGETQYF. Written as DNA, the CDR3 is TGTGCCTGGAGCGGAGGGGGCCCTCCAGGAGAGACCCAGTACTTC.

This chain links TRBV9 with TRBJ2-7; TRBD2 is a possible D gene (6 bases). The germline CDR1 and CDR2 sequences are SGDLS and YYNGEE. CDR3 length: 14 residues. The V end was cut by 0 bases, the J end by 3 bases, with 10 bases between. The CDR3 sequence is CASSVGAEGYEQYV. The CDR3 DNA follows: TGTGCCAGCAGCGTAGGAGCGGAGGGCTACGAGCAGTACGTC.

As for this clone: The sample contains more than one DNA sequence encoding this CDR3. This chain links TRBV5-1 with TRBJ2-1; D unresolved. The CDR3 runs 13 residues. Germline loops: CDR1 SGHRS, CDR2 YFSETQ. V lost 3 bases and J lost 6, with 10 bases in between. The CDR3 nucleotides are TGCGCCAGCAGCTCAAATCTAGGCAATGAGCAGTTCTTC. It encodes CASSSNLGNEQFF. Looking up the rest from reference TRBV5-1 and TRBJ2-1 gives the full variable domain: KAGVTQTPRYLIKTRGQQVTLSCSPISGHRSVSWYQQTPGQGLQFLFEYFSETQRNKGNFPGRFSGRQFSNSRSEMNVSTLELGDSALYLCASSSNLGNEQFFGPGTRLTVL.

The genes are TRBV18 and TRBJ2-5, with TRBD1 identical over 9 bases. The length of the CDR3 is 13 residues. The germline V gene has CDR1 KGHSH and CDR2 LQKENI. With V trimmed by 4 bases and J by 5 bases, 2 bases remained unmatched. DNA for the CDR3: TGTGCCAGCTCACGAGACAGGGGGGAGACCCAGTACTTC. Protein: CASSRDRGETQYF. The whole variable domain, remainder taken from reference TRBV18 and TRBJ2-5, is NAGVMQNPRHLVRRRGQEARLRCSPMKGHSHVYWYRQLPEEGLKFMVYLQKENIIDESGMPKERFSAEFPKEGPSILRIQQVVRGDSAAYFCASSRDRGETQYFGPGTRLLVL.

The genes are TRBV10-3 and TRBJ2-7, with 10 bases matching TRBD1. Germline lookup yields CDR1 ENHRY and CDR2 SYGVKD. CDR3 length: 14 residues. J gave up 5 bases and V 2 bases, and 3 bases lay outside the gene matches. CDR3 residues: CAISERDRGNEQYV. For the CDR3, the DNA is TGTGCCATCAGTGAGAGGGACAGGGGCAACGAGCAGTACGTC.

This chain connects TRBV7-9 to TRBJ2-3; 9 bases are shared with TRBD2. Germline V gene lookup returns CDR1 SEHNR and CDR2 FQNEAQ (reference sequence). Trimming cost V 5 bases and J 2 bases; bases outside gene matches: 11. The CDR3 has 17 amino acids. CDR3: CASSQPTSGANTDTQYF. The CDR3 DNA reads as TGTGCCAGCAGCCAACCGACTAGCGGAGCAAACACAGATACGCAGTATTTT.

The chain links TRBV6-6 to TRBJ2-7; TRBD2 might be the D (5 bases). In germline, CDR1 is MNHNY, CDR2 SVGAGI (reference sequence). Trimming shortened V by 4 bases and J by 3 bases, and 13 bases separated the two germline ends. The CDR3 extends over 14 amino acids. CDR3 sequence (DNA): TGTGCCAGCAGTTGGGCTAGCCCCGACTACGAGCAGTACTTC. Translated, it gives CASSWASPDYEQYF.

This clone turned up a few times. Other DNA sequences from this sample encode an identical CDR3 as well. The chain has TRBV28 and TRBJ1-1; D unresolved. The CDR3 runs 11 residues. Germline CDR1 reads MDHEN; CDR2 reads SYDVKM. Trimming pared 3 bases from V and 8 bases from J, leaving 7 bases between. In DNA form, the CDR3 reads TGTGCCAGCAGTTTCGGGAGGGAAGCTTTCTTT. Protein product: CASSFGREAFF.

The chain is built from TRBV18 and TRBJ1-5; 8 bases match TRBD1. The CDR3 totals 17 residues. CDR1 is KGHSH and CDR2 is LQKENI in the germline V gene. With V trimmed by 3 bases and J by 5 bases, 12 bases remained unmatched. The CDR3 spells CASSPSSPGGQDQPQHF. The CDR3 nucleotides read TGTGCCAGCTCACCCTCATCCCCAGGGGGCCAAGATCAGCCCCAGCATTTT.

V is TRBV2 and J is TRBJ2-6, with 8 bases lining up with TRBD2. V shed 6 bases and J 2 bases; nucleotides not matched to a gene: 3. This CDR3 has 15 amino acids. Germline loops: CDR1 SNHLY, CDR2 FYNNEI. CDR3 nucleotide sequence: TGTGCCAGCAGGGTCGGGGGGGCTGGGGCCAACGTCCTGACTTTC. Translating it yields CASRVGGAGANVLTF.

The genes are TRBV6-5 and TRBJ2-3; D possibly corresponds to TRBD1 (5 bases). V was shortened by 8 bases and J by 2 bases, with 14 bases between the two germline ends. In germline, CDR1 is MNHEY, CDR2 SVGAGI. The CDR3 sequence is 14 residues long. The CDR3 DNA reads TGTGCCAGCCAGGGTAGGAAGACCACAGATACGCAGTATTTT. The encoded protein is CASQGRKTTDTQYF.

There are a few counts of this clone. The V call is TRBV5-1, the J call TRBJ1-1, with TRBD1 identical over 8 bases. This CDR3 spans 16 amino acids. From germline, CDR1 is SGHRS and CDR2 YFSETQ. After removal of 1 base from V and 4 bases from J, the junction contained 9 bases not matched to a gene. Here the CDR3 reads CASSLYAGGSGTEAFF. DNA of the CDR3: TGCGCCAGCAGCTTGTACGCAGGGGGCTCGGGCACTGAAGCTTTCTTT.

This chain joins TRBV7-3 and TRBJ2-2; tentative D call: TRBD1 (5 bases). With 5 bases removed from V and 0 bases from J, the gap between germline ends came to 13 bases. This CDR3 region has 16 residues. The germline CDR1 and CDR2 sequences are SGHTA and FQGTGA. The CDR3 DNA is TGTGCCAGCAGCCCCACAGGTATCGCGAACACCGGGGAGCTGTTTTTT. Its translation is CASSPTGIANTGELFF.

This clone was picked up a small number of times. This chain connects TRBV18 to TRBJ1-4; no definite D call. The CDR3 is made up of 14 amino acids. Trimming removed 1 base at V and 0 bases at J, with 3 bases between. Germline CDR1 reads KGHSH; CDR2 reads LQKENI. CDR3 in amino acids: CASSPRPTNEKLFF. In nucleotides, the CDR3 is TGTGCCAGCTCACCACGGCCAACTAATGAAAAACTGTTTTTT.